These T cell receptor beta chains were read from a single sample in a study of T cells in Graves' hyperthyroidism and ophthalmopathy. TCRdb analysed the multiplex PCR reads with MiXCR anew, one entry per CDR3 protein. The sample includes 300,000 to 400,000 distinct CDR3 sequences, approximately 18% seen only once; the top ten take 40% to 45%. The material sequenced was blood. These receptors were obtained from a man between 18 and 35 years old with Graves' ophthalmopathy. CDR3s include the opening cysteine and the closing phenylalanine or tryptophan. The D gene is left open where the match is weak. Some rows mark clone size as missing; the rest say once, few, many or name a class of expanded clone.

CDR3 length: 16; J gene: TRBJ2-3; clone size: many; D gene: TRBD2; V gene: TRBV7-9; CDR3 protein: CASSAPRLAETDTQYF; CDR3 DNA: TGTGCCAGCAGCGCCCCCAGGCTAGCGGAGACAGATACGCAGTATTTT
CDR3 length: 12; J gene: TRBJ2-3; clone size: many; D gene: .; V gene: TRBV9; CDR3 protein: CASSETADTQYF; CDR3 DNA: TGTGCCAGCAGCGAGACCGCAGATACGCAGTATTTT
CDR3 length: 14; J gene: TRBJ1-4; clone size: .; D gene: .; V gene: TRBV9; CDR3 protein: CASSVGQPQEKLFF; CDR3 DNA: TGTGCCAGCAGCGTTGGTCAACCTCAGGAAAAACTGTTTTTT
CDR3 length: 14; J gene: TRBJ2-7; clone size: many; D gene: TRBD2; V gene: TRBV3-1; CDR3 protein: CASSHRAGGYEQYF; CDR3 DNA: TGTGCCAGCAGCCATAGGGCCGGGGGGTACGAGCAGTACTTC
CDR3 length: 13; J gene: TRBJ1-1; clone size: many; D gene: .; V gene: TRBV6-1; CDR3 protein: CASSPPWDTEAFF; CDR3 DNA: TGTGCCAGCAGTCCCCCTTGGGACACTGAAGCTTTCTTT
CDR3 length: 15; J gene: TRBJ1-2; clone size: .; D gene: TRBD1; V gene: TRBV5-1; CDR3 protein: CASSLEQGAINGYTF; CDR3 DNA: TGCGCCAGCAGCTTGGAACAGGGGGCGATTAATGGCTACACCTTC
CDR3 length: 14; J gene: TRBJ2-7; clone size: many; D gene: .; V gene: TRBV7-8; CDR3 protein: CASSWGSRGDEQYF; CDR3 DNA: TGTGCCAGCAGCTGGGGGAGCCGGGGCGACGAGCAGTACTTC
CDR3 length: 14; J gene: TRBJ2-2; clone size: .; D gene: .; V gene: TRBV6-5; CDR3 protein: CASSYALGPGELFF; CDR3 DNA: TGTGCCAGCAGTTACGCCCTGGGTCCAGGGGAGCTGTTTTTT
CDR3 length: 15; J gene: TRBJ2-7; clone size: few; D gene: .; V gene: TRBV7-9; CDR3 protein: CASSLGVGYTYEQYF; CDR3 DNA: TGTGCCAGCAGCTTAGGAGTTGGGTACACCTACGAGCAGTACTTC
CDR3 length: 14; J gene: TRBJ2-7; clone size: few; D gene: TRBD1; V gene: TRBV15; CDR3 protein: CATSLGQGSYEQYF; CDR3 DNA: TGTGCCACCAGCCTGGGACAGGGCTCCTACGAGCAGTACTTC
CDR3 length: 13; J gene: TRBJ2-7; clone size: .; D gene: .; V gene: TRBV24-1; CDR3 protein: CATSGDGGFKQYF; CDR3 DNA: TGTGCCACCAGTGGGGACGGAGGCTTCAAGCAGTACTTC
CDR3 length: 15; J gene: TRBJ2-7; clone size: .; D gene: TRBD1; V gene: TRBV19; CDR3 protein: CASSLSTGADYEQYF; CDR3 DNA: TGTGCCAGTAGTCTTAGTACAGGGGCGGACTACGAGCAGTACTTC
CDR3 length: 17; J gene: TRBJ1-4; clone size: .; D gene: .; V gene: TRBV11-2; CDR3 protein: CASSFEGWGATNEKLFF; CDR3 DNA: TGTGCCAGCAGCTTTGAGGGGTGGGGTGCAACTAATGAAAAACTGTTTTTT
CDR3 length: 13; J gene: TRBJ2-1; clone size: .; D gene: TRBD1; V gene: TRBV20-1; CDR3 protein: CSAADRGYNEQFF; CDR3 DNA: TGCAGTGCCGCCGACAGGGGCTACAATGAGCAGTTCTTC
CDR3 length: 18; J gene: TRBJ2-3; clone size: many; D gene: TRBD1; V gene: TRBV7-2; CDR3 protein: CASSTFRTGLLSTDTQYF; CDR3 DNA: TGTGCCAGCAGCACATTCAGGACAGGGTTACTTAGCACAGATACGCAGTATTTT
CDR3 length: 15; J gene: TRBJ1-5; clone size: .; D gene: .; V gene: TRBV6-7; CDR3 protein: CASSYPQGSNQPQHF; CDR3 DNA: TGTGCCAGCAGTTACCCCCAGGGTAGCAATCAGCCCCAGCATTTT
CDR3 length: 13; J gene: TRBJ2-5; clone size: many; D gene: .; V gene: TRBV11-2; CDR3 protein: CASSFTAVETQYF; CDR3 DNA: TGTGCCAGCAGCTTTACGGCAGTAGAGACCCAGTACTTC
CDR3 length: 13; J gene: TRBJ1-4; clone size: few; D gene: .; V gene: TRBV19; CDR3 protein: CASTTQRNEKLFF; CDR3 DNA: TGTGCCAGCACTACCCAACGGAATGAAAAACTGTTTTTT
CDR3 length: 14; J gene: TRBJ2-7; clone size: few; D gene: .; V gene: TRBV9; CDR3 protein: CASSVDRFEYEQYF; CDR3 DNA: TGTGCCAGCAGCGTGGACCGTTTCGAATACGAGCAGTACTTC
CDR3 length: 15; J gene: TRBJ1-1; clone size: many; D gene: TRBD1; V gene: TRBV12-3/TRBV12-4; CDR3 protein: CASSLGEGAETEAFF; CDR3 DNA: TGTGCCAGCAGTTTAGGGGAGGGGGCTGAAACTGAAGCTTTCTTT
CDR3 length: 17; J gene: TRBJ2-7; clone size: .; D gene: TRBD2; V gene: TRBV7-8; CDR3 protein: CASSLVGLAVITYEQYF; CDR3 DNA: TGTGCCAGCAGCTTAGTAGGACTAGCGGTTATCACCTACGAGCAGTACTTC
CDR3 length: 15; J gene: TRBJ1-2; clone size: few; D gene: .; V gene: TRBV5-8; CDR3 protein: CASTLMGAGNYGYTF; CDR3 DNA: TGTGCCAGCACCCTTATGGGGGCCGGAAACTATGGCTACACCTTC
CDR3 length: 15; J gene: TRBJ2-3; clone size: many; D gene: .; V gene: TRBV3-1; CDR3 protein: CASSQGSLSRDTQYF; CDR3 DNA: TGTGCCAGCAGCCAAGGATCCCTCAGCAGGGATACGCAGTATTTT
CDR3 length: 14; J gene: TRBJ1-6; clone size: few; D gene: TRBD1; V gene: TRBV20-1; CDR3 protein: CSAHPGTGASPLHF; CDR3 DNA: TGCAGTGCTCACCCCGGGACAGGGGCATCACCCCTCCACTTT
CDR3 length: 16; J gene: TRBJ1-2; clone size: many; D gene: TRBD1; V gene: TRBV5-1; CDR3 protein: CASSLGQGALNYGYTF; CDR3 DNA: TGCGCCAGCAGCTTAGGACAGGGGGCGTTGAACTATGGCTACACCTTC